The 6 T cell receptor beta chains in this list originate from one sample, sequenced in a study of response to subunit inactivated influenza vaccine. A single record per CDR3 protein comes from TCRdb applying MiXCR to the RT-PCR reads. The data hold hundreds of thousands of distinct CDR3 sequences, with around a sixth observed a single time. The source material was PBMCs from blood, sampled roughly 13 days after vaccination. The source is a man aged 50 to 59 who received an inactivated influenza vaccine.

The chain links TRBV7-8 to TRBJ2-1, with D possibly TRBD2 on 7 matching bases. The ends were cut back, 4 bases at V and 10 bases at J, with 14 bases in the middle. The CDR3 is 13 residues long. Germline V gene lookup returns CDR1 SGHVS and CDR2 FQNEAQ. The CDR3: CASSSRGPREQFF. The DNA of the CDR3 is TGTGCCAGCAGCTCGCGGGGGCCACGGGAGCAGTTCTTC.

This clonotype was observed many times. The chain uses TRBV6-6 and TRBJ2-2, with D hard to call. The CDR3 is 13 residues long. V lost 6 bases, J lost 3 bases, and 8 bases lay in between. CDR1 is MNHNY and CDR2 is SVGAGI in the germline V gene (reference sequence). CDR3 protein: CASRSVDTGELFF. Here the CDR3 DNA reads TGTGCCAGCAGATCCGTGGACACCGGGGAGCTGTTTTTT.

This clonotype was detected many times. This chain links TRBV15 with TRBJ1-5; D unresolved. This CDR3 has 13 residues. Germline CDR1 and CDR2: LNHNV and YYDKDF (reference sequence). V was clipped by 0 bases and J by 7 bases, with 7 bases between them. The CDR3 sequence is CATSRDTGQPQHF. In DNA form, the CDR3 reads TGTGCCACCAGCAGAGATACGGGCCAGCCCCAGCATTTT.

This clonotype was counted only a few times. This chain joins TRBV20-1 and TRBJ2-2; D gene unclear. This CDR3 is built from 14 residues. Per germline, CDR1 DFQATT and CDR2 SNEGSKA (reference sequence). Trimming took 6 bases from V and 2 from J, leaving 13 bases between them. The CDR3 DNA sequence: TGCAGTGCCCAGCTCTCCTTAAACACCGGGGAGCTGTTTTTT. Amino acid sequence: CSAQLSLNTGELFF.

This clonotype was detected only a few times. DNA of the CDR3: TGTGCCAGCAGTGACAGGGCCACCGAGCAGTACTTC. The encoded protein is CASSDRATEQYF. The chain employs TRBV12-3 or TRBV12-4 and TRBJ2-7; 7 nucleotides agree with TRBD1. CDR3 length: 12 amino acids. V shed 5 bases, J shed 6 bases, and the junction held 4 bases outside the gene matches.

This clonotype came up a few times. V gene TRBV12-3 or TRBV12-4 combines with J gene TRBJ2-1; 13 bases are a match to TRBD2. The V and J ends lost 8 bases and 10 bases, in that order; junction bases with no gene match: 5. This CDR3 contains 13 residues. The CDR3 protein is CASRGTSGEEQFF. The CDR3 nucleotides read TGTGCCAGCCGAGGGACTAGCGGGGAAGAGCAGTTCTTC.